This T cell receptor (beta chain) was recovered during a study of shared clonotypes between healthy human individuals. The count of this clone is one. Its cognate antigen is unknown. V lost 3 bases and J lost 3; bases outside the gene matches: 7. Germline CDR1 is LGHNA and CDR2 is YSLEER. The CDR3 sequence is 15 residues long. Study-wide findings and caveats: Memory subsets generally showed lower estimated richness than naive subsets.

Assay runs were performed at deep level. In the study's own analysis: ImmunoSEQ sequences covered only the junction and lacked quality scores; filtering therefore differed. TCRdb's table, derived via immunoSEQ multiplex PCR, lists solely in-frame clones and lacks some. Clone size and the V and J calls come from that table; the DNA yielded D and trimming. The sample carries about 2.1 million clones, just under 95% recorded once. CD45RO-negative, CCR7-selected cells formed the naive CD8 fraction, which excluded terminally differentiated effector memory CD45RA+ cells. Each sample came from a Caucasian adult donor living in Nashville, Tennessee.

This receptor was obtained from a young man in good health. Some clones in this sample may be carry-over from other donors' samples. The rearrangement joins TRBV4-3 to TRBJ2-7; 8 bases agree with TRBD2. The sequencing input was naive CD8+ T cells from PBMCs. CDR3 nucleotides: TGCGCCAGCAGCCATGAGCGGGAGATGAGCTACGAGCAGTACTTC. Translation: CASSHEREMSYEQYF.